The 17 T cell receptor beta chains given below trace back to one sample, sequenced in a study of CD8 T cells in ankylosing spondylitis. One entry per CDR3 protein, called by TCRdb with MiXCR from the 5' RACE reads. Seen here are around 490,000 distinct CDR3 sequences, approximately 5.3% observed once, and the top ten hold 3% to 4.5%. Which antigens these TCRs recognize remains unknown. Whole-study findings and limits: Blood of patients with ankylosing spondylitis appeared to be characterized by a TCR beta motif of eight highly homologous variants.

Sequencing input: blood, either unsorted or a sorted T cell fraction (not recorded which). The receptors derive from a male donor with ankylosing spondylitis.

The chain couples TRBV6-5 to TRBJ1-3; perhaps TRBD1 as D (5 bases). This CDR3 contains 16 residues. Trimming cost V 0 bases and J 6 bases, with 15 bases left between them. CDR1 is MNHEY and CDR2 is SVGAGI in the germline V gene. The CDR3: CASSYSGFPGENTIYF. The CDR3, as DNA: TGTGCCAGCAGTTACTCGGGGTTTCCGGGGGAAAACACCATATATTTT.

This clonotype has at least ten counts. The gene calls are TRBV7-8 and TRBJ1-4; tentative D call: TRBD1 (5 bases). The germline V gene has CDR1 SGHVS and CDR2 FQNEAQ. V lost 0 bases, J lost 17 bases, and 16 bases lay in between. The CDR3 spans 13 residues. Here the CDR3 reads CASSLAGGPSLFF. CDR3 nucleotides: TGTGCCAGCAGCTTAGCCGGGGGACCTTCGTTATTTTTT. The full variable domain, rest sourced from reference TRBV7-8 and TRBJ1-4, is GAGVSQSPRYKVAKRGQDVALRCDPISGHVSLFWYQQALGQGPEFLTYFQNEAQLDKSGLPSDRFFAERPEGSVSTLKIQRTQQEDSAVYLCASSLAGGPSLFFGSGTQLSVL.

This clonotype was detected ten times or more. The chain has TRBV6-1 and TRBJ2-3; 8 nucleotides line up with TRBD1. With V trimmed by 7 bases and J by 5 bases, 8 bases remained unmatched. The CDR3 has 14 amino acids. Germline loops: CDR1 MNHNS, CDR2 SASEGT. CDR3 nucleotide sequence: TGTGCCAGCAAAGGACAGGGACGTGTAGATACGCAGTATTTT. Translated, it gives CASKGQGRVDTQYF.

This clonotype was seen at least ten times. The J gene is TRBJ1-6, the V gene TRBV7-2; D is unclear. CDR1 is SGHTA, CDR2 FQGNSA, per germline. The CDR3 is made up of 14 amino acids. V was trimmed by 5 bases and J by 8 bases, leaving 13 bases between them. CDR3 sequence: CASSQRTFDSPLHF. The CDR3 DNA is TGTGCCAGCAGCCAGAGGACGTTCGATTCACCCCTCCACTTT.

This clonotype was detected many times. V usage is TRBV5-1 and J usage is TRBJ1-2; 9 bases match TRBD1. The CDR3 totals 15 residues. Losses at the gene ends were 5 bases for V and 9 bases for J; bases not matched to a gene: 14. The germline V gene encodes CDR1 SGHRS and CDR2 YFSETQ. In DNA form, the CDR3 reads TGCGCCAGCAGTTATGAACCGGGACAGGGTGAGAGCTACACCTTC. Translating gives CASSYEPGQGESYTF.

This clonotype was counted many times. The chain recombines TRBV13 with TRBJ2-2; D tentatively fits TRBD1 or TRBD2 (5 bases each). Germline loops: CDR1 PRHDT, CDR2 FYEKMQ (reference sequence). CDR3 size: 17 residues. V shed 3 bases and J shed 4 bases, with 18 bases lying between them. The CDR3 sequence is CASSLGRLQQSTGELFF. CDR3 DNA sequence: TGTGCCAGCAGCTTGGGACGGCTTCAACAAAGCACCGGGGAGCTGTTTTTT.

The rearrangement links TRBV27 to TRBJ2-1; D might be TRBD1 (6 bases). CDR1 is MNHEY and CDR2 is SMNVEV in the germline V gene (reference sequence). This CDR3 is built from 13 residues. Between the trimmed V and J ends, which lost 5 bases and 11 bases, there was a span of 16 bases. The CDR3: CASSEGDTGKQFF. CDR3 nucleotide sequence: TGTGCCAGCAGTGAAGGGGATACAGGGAAGCAGTTCTTC.

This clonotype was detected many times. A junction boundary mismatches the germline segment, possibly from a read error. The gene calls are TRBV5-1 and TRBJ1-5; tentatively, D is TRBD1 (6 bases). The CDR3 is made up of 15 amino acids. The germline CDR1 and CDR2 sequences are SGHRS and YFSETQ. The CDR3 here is CASSLDSHSNQPQHF. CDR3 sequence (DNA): TGCGCCAGCAGTTTGGACAGTCATAGCAATCAGCCCCAGCATTTT. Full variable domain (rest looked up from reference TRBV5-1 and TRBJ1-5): KAGVTQTPRYLIKTRGQQVTLSCSPISGHRSVSWYQQTPGQGLQFLFEYFSETQRNKGNFPGRFSGRQFSNSRSEMNVSTLELGDSALYLCASSLDSHSNQPQHFGDGTRLSIL.

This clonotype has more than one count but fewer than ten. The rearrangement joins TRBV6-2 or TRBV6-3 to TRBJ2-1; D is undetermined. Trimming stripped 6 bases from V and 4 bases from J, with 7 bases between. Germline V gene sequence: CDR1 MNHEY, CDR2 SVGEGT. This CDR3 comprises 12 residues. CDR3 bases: TGTGCCAGCAGCCAACCGTACAATGAGCAGTTCTTC. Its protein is CASSQPYNEQFF.

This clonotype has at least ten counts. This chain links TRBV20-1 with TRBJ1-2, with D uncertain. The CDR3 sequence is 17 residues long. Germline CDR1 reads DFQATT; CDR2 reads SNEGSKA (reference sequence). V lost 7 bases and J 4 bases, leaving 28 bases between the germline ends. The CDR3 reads CSVTSTLALRYPYGYTF. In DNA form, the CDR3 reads TGCAGTGTAACAAGCACCTTGGCCCTTCGATACCCCTATGGCTACACCTTC.

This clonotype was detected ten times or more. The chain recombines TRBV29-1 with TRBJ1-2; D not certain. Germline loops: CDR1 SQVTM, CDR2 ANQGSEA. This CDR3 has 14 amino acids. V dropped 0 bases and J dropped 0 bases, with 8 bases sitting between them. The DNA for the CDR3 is TGCAGCGTTGAAGATTTGGGAGCTAACTATGGCTACACCTTC. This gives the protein CSVEDLGANYGYTF.

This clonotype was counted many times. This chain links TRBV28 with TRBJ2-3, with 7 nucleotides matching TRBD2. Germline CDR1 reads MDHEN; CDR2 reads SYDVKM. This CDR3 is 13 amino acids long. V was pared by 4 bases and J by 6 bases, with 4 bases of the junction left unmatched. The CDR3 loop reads CASSWEGTDTQYF. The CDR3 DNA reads TGTGCCAGCAGTTGGGAGGGGACGGATACGCAGTATTTT.

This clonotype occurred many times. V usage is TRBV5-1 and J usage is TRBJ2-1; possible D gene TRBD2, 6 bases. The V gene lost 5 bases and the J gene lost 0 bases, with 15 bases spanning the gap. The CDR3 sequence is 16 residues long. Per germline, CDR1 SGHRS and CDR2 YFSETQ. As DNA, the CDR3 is TGCGCCAGCAGGGGCGGGACGTCAAGCTCCTACAATGAGCAGTTCTTC. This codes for CASRGGTSSSYNEQFF. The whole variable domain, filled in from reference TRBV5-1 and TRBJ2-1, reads KAGVTQTPRYLIKTRGQQVTLSCSPISGHRSVSWYQQTPGQGLQFLFEYFSETQRNKGNFPGRFSGRQFSNSRSEMNVSTLELGDSALYLCASRGGTSSSYNEQFFGPGTRLTVL.

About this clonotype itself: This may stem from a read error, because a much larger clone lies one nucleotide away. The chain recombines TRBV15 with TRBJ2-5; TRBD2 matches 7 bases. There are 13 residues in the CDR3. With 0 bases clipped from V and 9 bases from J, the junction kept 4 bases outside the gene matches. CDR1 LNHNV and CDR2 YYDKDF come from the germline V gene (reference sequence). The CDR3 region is CATSRDRGRAQYF. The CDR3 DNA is TGTGCCACCAGCAGAGATCGTGGGAGGGCCCAGTACTTC. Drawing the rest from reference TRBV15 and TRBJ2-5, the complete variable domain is DAMVIQNPRYQVTQFGKPVTLSCSQTLNHNVMYWYQQKSSQAPKLLFHYYDKDFNNEADTPDNFQSRRPNTSFCFLDIRSPGLGDTAMYLCATSRDRGRAQYFGPGTRLLVL.

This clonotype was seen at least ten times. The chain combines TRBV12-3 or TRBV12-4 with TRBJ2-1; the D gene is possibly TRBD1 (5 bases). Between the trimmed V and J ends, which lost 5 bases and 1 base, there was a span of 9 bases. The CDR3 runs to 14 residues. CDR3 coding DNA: TGTGCCAGCAGTAGTCAGGGATCCTACAATGAGCAGTTCTTC. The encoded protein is CASSSQGSYNEQFF.

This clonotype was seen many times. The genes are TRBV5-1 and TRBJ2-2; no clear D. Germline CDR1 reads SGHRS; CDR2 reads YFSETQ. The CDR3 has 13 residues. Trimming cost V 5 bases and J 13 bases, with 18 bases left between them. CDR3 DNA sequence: TGCGCCAGCAGGCGTGAGGTTGGGCACCGGCTGTTTTTT. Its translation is CASRREVGHRLFF.

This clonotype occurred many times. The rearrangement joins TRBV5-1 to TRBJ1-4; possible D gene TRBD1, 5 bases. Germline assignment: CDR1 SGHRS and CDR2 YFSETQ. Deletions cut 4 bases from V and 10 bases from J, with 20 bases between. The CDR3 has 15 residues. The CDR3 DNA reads TGCGCCAGCAGCACCCAGACAGTCCACGGTAGAAAACTGTTTTTT. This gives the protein CASSTQTVHGRKLFF.